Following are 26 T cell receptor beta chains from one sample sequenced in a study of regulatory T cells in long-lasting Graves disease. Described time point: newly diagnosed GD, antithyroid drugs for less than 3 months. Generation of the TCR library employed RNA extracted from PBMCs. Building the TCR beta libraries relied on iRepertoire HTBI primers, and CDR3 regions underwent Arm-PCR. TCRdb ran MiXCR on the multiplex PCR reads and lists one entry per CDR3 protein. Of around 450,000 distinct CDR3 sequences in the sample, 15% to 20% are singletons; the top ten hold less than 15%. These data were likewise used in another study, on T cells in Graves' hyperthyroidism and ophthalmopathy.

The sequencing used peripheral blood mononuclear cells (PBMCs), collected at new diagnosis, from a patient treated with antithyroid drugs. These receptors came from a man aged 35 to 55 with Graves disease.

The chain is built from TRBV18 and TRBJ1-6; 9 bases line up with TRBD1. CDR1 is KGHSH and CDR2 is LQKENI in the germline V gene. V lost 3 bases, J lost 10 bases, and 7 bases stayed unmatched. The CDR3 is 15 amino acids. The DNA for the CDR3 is TGTGCCAGCTCACCGAAGACAGGGGGAAAATCACCCCTCCACTTT. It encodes CASSPKTGGKSPLHF.

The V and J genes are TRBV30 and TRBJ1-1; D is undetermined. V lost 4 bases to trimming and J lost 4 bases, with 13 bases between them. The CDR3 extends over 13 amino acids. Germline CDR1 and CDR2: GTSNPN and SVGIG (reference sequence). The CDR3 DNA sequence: TGTGCCTGGAAAATAGGGATGGGCACTGAAGCTTTCTTT. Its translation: CAWKIGMGTEAFF.

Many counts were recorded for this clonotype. The CDR3 reads CASSLGWRLAGVSGANVLTF. In DNA form, the CDR3 reads TGTGCCAGCAGTTTAGGGTGGAGGCTAGCGGGAGTCTCCGGGGCCAACGTCCTGACTTTC. This chain joins TRBV28 and TRBJ2-6, with 10 bases aligning to TRBD2. The V gene end was trimmed by 2 bases and the J gene end by 4 bases; junction bases not matched to a gene: 14. CDR1 and CDR2 from the germline V gene are MDHEN and SYDVKM. The CDR3 extends over 20 amino acids.

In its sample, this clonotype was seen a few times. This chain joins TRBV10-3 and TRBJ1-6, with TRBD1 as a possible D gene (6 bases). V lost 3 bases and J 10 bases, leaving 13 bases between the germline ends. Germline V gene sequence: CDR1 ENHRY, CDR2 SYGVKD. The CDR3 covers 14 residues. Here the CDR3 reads CAISDARGGSPLHF. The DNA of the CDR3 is TGTGCCATCAGTGATGCCAGGGGAGGCTCACCCCTCCACTTT.

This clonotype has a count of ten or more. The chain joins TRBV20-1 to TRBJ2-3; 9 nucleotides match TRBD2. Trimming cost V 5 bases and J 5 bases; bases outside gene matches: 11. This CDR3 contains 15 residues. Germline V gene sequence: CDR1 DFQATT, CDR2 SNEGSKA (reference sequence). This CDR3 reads CSAWVASGKKDTQYF. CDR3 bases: TGCAGTGCTTGGGTGGCTAGCGGGAAAAAAGATACGCAGTATTTT.

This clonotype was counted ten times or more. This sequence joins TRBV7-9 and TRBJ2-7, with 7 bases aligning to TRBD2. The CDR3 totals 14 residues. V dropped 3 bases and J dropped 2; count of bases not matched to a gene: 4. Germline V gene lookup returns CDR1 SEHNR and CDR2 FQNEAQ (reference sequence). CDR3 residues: CASSFSGLTYEQYF. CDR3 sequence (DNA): TGTGCCAGCAGCTTTAGCGGGCTAACCTACGAGCAGTACTTC.

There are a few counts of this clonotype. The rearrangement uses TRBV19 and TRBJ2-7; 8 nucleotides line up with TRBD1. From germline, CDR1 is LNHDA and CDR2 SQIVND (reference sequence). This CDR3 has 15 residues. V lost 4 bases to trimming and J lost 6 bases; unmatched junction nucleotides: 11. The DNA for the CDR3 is TGTGCCAGTAGTAGGGCTGGACAGGGACTTTTCGAGCAGTACTTC. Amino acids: CASSRAGQGLFEQYF.

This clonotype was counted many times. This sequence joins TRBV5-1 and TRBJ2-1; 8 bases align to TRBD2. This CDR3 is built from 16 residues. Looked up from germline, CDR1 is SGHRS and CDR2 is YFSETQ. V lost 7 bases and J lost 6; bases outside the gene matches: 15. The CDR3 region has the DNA TGCGCCAGCGGCCTGGGTCCGGCTAGCGGGTTCAATGAGCAGTTCTTC. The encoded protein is CASGLGPASGFNEQFF. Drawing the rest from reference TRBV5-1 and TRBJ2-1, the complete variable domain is KAGVTQTPRYLIKTRGQQVTLSCSPISGHRSVSWYQQTPGQGLQFLFEYFSETQRNKGNFPGRFSGRQFSNSRSEMNVSTLELGDSALYLCASGLGPASGFNEQFFGPGTRLTVL.

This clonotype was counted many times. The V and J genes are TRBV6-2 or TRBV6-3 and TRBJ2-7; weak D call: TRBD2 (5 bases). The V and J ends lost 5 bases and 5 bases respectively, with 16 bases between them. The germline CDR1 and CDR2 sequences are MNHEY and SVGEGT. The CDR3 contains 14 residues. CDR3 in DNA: TGTGCCAGCAGTGACCGTCCGGAGGATCACGAGCAGTACTTC. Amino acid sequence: CASSDRPEDHEQYF.

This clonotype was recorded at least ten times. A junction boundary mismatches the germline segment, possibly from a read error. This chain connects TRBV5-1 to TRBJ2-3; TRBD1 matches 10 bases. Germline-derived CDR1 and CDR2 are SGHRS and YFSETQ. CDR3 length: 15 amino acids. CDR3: CASSTDRGPTDTQYF. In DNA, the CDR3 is TGTGCCAGCAGTACCGACAGGGGGCCCACAGATACGCAGTATTTT.

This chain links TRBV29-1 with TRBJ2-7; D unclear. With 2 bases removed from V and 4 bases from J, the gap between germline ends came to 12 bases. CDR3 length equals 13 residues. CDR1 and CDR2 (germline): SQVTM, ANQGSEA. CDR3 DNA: TGCAGCGTTGAATTTGGCCTCGAGTACGAGCAGTACTTC. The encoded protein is CSVEFGLEYEQYF.

This chain's CDR3 is CATSRGGLGGLRTEAFF. In DNA form, the CDR3 reads TGTGCCACCAGCAGAGGGGGACTCGGGGGGCTGCGGACTGAAGCTTTCTTT. The chain recombines TRBV15 with TRBJ1-1; TRBD1 might be the D (6 bases). V was cut by 1 base and J by 5 bases, with 20 bases left in between. CDR1 LNHNV and CDR2 YYDKDF come from the germline V gene (reference sequence). The CDR3 covers 17 residues.

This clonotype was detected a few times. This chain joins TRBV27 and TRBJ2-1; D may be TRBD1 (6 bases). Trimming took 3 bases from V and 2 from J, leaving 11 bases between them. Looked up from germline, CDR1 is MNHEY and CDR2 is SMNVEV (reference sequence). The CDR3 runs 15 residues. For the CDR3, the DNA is TGTGCCAGCAGTTTCCGGGACACTCCCTACAATGAGCAGTTCTTC. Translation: CASSFRDTPYNEQFF.

DNA of the CDR3: TGCAGTGCTAGAGAACTAGCGGGACCTACTAGCACAGATACGCAGTATTTT. Its translation is CSARELAGPTSTDTQYF. The V call is TRBV20-1, the J call TRBJ2-3; TRBD2 matches at 10 bases. The CDR3 loop spans 17 amino acids. Germline trimming cut 0 bases from V and 0 bases from J; bases unmatched to any gene: 6. Per the germline V gene, CDR1 is DFQATT and CDR2 is SNEGSKA (reference sequence).

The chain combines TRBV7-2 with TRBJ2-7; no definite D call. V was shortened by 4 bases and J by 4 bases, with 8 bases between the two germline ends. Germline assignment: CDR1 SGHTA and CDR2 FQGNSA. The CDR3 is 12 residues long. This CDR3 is CASSSVGYEQYF. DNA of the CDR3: TGTGCCAGCAGCTCAGTTGGGTACGAGCAGTACTTC.

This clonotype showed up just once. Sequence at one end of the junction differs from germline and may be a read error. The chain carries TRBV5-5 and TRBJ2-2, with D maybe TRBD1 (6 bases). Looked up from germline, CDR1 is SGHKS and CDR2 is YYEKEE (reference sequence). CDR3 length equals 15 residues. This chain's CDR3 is CASSSDSSKTGELFF. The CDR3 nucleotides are TGTGCCAGCAGCTCGGACAGTTCGAAAACCGGGGAGCTGTTTTTT.

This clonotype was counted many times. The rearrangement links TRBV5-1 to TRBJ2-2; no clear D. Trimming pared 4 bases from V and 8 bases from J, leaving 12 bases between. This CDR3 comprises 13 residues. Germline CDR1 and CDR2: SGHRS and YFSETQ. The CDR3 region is CASSARQSGELFF. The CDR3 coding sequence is TGCGCCAGCAGCGCGCGACAATCTGGGGAGCTGTTTTTT.

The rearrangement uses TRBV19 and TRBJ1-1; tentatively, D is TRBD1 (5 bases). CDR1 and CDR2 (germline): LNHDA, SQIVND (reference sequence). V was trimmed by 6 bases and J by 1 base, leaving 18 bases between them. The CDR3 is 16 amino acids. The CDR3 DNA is TGTGCCAGTAGCATAAACAGGATTCGCTCGAACACTGAAGCTTTCTTT. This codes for CASSINRIRSNTEAFF.

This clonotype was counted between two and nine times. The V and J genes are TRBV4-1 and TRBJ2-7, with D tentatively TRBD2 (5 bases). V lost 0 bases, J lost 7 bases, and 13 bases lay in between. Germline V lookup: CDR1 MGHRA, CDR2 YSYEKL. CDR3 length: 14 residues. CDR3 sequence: CASSQDEGVREQYF. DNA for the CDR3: TGCGCCAGCAGCCAAGATGAGGGAGTGCGGGAGCAGTACTTC.

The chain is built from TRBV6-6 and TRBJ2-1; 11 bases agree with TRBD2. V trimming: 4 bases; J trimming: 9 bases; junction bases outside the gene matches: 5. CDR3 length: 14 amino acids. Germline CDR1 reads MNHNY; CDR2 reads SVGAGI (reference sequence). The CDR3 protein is CASSLLAGAGEQFF. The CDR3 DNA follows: TGTGCCAGCAGTTTACTAGCGGGAGCGGGTGAGCAGTTCTTC.

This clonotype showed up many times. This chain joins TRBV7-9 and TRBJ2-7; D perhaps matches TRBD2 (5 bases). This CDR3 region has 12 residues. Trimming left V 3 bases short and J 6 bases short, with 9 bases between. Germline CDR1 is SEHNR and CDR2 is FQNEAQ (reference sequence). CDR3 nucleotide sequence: TGTGCCAGCAGCTTCGAGGGTTCCGAGCAGTACTTC. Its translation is CASSFEGSEQYF. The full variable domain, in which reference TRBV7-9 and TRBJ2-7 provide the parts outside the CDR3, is DTGVSQNPRHKITKRGQNVTFRCDPISEHNRLYWYRQTLGQGPEFLTYFQNEAQLEKSRLLSDRFSAERPKGSFSTLEIQRTEQGDSAMYLCASSFEGSEQYFGPGTRLTVT.

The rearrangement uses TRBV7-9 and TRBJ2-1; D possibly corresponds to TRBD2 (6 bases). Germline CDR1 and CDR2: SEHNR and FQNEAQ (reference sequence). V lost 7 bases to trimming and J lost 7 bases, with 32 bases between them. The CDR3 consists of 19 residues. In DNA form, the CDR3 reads TGTGCCAGCACCCGTAACCCGGGCCGGGGAGGAGGAAGGGCGAATGAGCAGTTCTTC. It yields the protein CASTRNPGRGGGRANEQFF.

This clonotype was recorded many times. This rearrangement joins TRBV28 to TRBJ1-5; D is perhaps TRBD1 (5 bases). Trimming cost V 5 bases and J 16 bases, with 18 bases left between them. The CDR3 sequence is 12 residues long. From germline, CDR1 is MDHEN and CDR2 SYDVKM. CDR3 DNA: TGTGCCAGCAGTGACAGAATAAGAGAAGGACATTTT. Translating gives CASSDRIREGHF.

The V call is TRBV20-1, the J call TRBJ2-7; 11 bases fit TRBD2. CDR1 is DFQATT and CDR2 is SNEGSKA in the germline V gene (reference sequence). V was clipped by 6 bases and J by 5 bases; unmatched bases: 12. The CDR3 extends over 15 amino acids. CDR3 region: CSASHALAGVHEQYF. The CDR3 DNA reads TGCAGTGCCAGCCACGCACTAGCGGGAGTCCACGAGCAGTACTTC.

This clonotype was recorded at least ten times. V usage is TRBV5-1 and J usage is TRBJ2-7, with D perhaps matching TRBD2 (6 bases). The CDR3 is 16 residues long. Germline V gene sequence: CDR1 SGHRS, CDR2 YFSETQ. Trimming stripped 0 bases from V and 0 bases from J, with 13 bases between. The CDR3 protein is CASSLVPSGSSYEQYF. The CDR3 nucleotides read TGCGCCAGCAGCTTGGTCCCCTCCGGGAGCTCCTACGAGCAGTACTTC.

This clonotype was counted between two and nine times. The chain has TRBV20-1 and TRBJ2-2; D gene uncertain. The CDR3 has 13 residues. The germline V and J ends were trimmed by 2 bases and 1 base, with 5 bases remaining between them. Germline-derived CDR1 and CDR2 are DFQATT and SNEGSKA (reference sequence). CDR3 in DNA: TGCAGTGCTAGATTCAGGAACACCGGGGAGCTGTTTTTT. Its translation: CSARFRNTGELFF.